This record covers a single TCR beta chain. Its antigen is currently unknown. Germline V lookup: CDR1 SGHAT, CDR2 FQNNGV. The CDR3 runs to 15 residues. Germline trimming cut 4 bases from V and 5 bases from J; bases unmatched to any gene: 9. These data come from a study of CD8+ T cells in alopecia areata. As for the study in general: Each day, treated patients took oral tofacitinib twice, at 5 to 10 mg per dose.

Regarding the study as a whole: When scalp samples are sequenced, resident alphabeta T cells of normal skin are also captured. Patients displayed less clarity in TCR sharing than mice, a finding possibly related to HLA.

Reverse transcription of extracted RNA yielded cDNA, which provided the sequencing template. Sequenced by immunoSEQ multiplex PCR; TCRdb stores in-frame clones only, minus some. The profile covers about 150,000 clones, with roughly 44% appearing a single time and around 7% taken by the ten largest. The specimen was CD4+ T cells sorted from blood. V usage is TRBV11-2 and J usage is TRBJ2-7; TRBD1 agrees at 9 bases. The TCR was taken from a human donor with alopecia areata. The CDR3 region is CASSSGTGKDHEQYF. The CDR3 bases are TGTGCCAGCAGCTCAGGGACAGGGAAGGACCACGAGCAGTACTTC.